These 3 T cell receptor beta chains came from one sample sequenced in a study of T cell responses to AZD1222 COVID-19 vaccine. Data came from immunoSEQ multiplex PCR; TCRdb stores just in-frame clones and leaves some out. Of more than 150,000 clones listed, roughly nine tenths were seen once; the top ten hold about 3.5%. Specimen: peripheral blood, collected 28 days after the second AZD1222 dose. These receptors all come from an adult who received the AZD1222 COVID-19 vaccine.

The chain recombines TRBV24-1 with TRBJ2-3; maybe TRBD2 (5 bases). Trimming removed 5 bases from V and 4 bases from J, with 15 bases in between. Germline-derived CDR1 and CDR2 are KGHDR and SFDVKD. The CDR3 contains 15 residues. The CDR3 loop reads CATSGPGISADTQYF. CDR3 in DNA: TGTGCCACCAGTGGTCCGGGAATTTCGGCAGATACGCAGTATTTT.

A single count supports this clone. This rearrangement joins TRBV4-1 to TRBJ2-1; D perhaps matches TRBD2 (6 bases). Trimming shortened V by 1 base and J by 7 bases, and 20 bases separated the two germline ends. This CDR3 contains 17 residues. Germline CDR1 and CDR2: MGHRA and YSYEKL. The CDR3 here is CASSQGLLDPAGNEQFF. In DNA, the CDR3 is TGCGCCAGCAGCCAAGGGCTATTGGACCCGGCGGGGAATGAGCAGTTCTTC.

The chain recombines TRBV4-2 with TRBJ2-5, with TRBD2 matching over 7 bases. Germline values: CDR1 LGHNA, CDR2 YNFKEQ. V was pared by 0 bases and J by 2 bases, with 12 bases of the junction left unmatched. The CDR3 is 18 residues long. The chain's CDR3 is CASSQDPSGGSGQETQYF. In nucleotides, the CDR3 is TGTGCCAGCAGCCAAGATCCCTCCGGCGGGAGTGGGCAAGAGACCCAGTACTTC.